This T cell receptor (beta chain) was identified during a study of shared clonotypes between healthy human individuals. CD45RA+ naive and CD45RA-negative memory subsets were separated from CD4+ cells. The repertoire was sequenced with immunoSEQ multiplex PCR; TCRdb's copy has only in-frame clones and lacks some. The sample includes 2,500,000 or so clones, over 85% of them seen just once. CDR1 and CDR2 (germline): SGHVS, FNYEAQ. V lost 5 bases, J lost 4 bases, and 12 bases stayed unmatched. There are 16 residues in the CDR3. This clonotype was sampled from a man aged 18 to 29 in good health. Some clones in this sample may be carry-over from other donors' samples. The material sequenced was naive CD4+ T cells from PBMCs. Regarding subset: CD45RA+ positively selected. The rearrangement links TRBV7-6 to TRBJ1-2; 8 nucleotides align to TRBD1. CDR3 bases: TGTGCCAGCAGCCCCTTAGGACAGGGACGCTCCTATGGCTACACCTTC. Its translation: CASSPLGQGRSYGYTF.